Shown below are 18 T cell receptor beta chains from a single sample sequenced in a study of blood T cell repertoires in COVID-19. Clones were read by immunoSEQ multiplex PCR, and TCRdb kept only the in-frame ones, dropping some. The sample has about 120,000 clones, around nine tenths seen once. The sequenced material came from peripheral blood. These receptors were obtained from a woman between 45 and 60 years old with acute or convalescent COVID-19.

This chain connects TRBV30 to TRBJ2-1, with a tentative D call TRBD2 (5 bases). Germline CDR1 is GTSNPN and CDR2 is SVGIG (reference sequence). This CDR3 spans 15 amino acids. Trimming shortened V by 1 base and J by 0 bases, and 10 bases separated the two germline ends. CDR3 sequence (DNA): TGTGCCTGGAGTGCTCCGGGGAGCTCCTACAATGAGCAGTTCTTC. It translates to CAWSAPGSSYNEQFF.

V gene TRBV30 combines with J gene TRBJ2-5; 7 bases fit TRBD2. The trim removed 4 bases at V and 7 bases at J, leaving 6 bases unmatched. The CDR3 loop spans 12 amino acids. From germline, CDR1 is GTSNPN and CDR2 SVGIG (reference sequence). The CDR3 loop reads CAWTSGAGTQYF. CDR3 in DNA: TGTGCCTGGACTAGCGGCGCGGGGACCCAGTACTTC.

The CDR3 DNA sequence: TGTGCCAGCAGCCCATCGTCTCGGGTGAACACTGAAGCTTTCTTT. Protein product: CASSPSSRVNTEAFF. The genes are TRBV6-5 and TRBJ1-1, with D unresolved. Trimming left V 6 bases short and J 0 bases short, with 14 bases between. The length of the CDR3 is 15 residues. Germline V gene data show CDR1 as MNHEY and CDR2 as SVGAGI.

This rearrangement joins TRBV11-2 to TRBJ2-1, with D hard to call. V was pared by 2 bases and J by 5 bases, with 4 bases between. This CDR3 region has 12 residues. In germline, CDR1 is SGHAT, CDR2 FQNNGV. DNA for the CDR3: TGTGCCAGCAGCTTATCCGACAATGAGCAGTTCTTC. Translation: CASSLSDNEQFF.

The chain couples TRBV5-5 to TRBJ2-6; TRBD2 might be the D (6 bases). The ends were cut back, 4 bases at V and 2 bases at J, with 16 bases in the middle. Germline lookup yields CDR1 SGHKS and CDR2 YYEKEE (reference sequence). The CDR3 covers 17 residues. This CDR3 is CASSVREAGAGANVLTF. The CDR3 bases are TGTGCCAGCAGCGTTAGGGAGGCTGGGGCTGGGGCCAACGTCCTGACTTTC.

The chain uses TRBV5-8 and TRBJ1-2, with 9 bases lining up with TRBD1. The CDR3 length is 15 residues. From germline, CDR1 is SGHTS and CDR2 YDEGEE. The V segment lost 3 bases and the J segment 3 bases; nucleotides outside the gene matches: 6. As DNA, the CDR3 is TGTGCCAGCAGCTCCTGGACAGGGGATTACTATGGCTACACCTTC. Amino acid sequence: CASSSWTGDYYGYTF.

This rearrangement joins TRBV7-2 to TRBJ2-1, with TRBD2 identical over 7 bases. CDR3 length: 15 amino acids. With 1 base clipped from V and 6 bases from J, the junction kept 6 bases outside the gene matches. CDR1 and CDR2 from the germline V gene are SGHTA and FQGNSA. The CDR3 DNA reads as TGTGCCAGCAGCTTAGACGGGAGGCTAATCAATGAGCAGTTCTTC. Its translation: CASSLDGRLINEQFF.

CDR3 loop: CASSYSSTGNYGYTF. CDR3 DNA: TGTGCCAGCAGTTACTCCTCAACCGGGAACTATGGCTACACCTTC. V and J are TRBV6-5 and TRBJ1-2, with D unclear. Germline-derived CDR1 and CDR2 are MNHEY and SVGAGI. V dropped 0 bases and J dropped 2 bases, with 10 bases sitting between them. The CDR3 spans 15 residues.

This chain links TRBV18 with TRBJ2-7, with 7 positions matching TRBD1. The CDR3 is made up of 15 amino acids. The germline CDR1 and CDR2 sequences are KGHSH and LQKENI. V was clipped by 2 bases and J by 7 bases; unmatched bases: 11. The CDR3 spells CASSPTGRQGIEQYF. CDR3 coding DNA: TGTGCCAGCTCACCAACGGGGAGACAGGGAATAGAGCAGTACTTC.

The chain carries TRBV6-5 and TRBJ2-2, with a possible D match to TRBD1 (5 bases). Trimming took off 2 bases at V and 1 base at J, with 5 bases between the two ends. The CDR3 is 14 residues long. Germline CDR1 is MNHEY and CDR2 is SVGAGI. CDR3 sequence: CASSYQGNTGELFF. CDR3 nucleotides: TGTGCCAGCAGTTACCAGGGGAACACCGGGGAGCTGTTTTTT.

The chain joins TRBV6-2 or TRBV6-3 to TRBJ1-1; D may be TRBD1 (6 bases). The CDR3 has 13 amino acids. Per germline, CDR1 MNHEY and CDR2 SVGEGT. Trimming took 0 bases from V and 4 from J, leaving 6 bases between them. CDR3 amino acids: CASSYSQGTEAFF. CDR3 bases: TGTGCCAGCAGTTACTCACAGGGCACTGAAGCTTTCTTT.

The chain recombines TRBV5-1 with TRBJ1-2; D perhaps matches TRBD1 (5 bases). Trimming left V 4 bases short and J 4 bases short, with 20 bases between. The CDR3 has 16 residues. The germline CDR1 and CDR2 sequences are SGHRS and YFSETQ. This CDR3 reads CASSPNDSPRPYGYTF. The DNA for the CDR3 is TGCGCCAGCAGCCCCAACGACAGCCCCAGACCCTATGGCTACACCTTC.

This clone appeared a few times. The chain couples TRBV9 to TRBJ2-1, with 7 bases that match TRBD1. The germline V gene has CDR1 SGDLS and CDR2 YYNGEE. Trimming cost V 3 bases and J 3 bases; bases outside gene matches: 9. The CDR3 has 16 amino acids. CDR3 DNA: TGTGCCAGCAGCGACACCGGGACAGCGATCTACAATGAGCAGTTCTTC. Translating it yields CASSDTGTAIYNEQFF.

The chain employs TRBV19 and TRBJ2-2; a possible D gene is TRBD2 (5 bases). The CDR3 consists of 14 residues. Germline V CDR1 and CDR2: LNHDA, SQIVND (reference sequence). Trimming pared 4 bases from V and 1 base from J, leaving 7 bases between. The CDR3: CASSSGRNTGELFF. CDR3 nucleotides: TGTGCCAGTAGTAGCGGGCGGAACACCGGGGAGCTGTTTTTT.

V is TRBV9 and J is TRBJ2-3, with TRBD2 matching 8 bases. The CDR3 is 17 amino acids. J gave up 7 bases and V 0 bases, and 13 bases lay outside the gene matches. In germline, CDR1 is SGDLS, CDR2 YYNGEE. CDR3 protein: CASSVGWASGLSYTQYF. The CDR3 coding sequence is TGTGCCAGCAGCGTAGGCTGGGCTAGCGGGTTATCATATACGCAGTATTTT. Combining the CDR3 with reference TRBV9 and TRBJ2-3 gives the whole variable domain DSGVTQTPKHLITATGQRVTLRCSPRSGDLSVYWYQQSLDQGLQFLIQYYNGEERAKGNILERFSAQQFPDLHSELNLSSLELGDSALYFCASSVGWASGLSYTQYFGPGTRLTVL.

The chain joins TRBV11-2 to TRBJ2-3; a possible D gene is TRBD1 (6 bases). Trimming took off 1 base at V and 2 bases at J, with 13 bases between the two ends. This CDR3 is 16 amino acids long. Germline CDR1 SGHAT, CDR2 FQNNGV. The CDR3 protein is CASSLAGRGYTDTQYF. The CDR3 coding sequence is TGTGCCAGCAGCTTAGCGGGAAGGGGGTACACAGATACGCAGTATTTT. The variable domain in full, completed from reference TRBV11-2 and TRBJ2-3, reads EAGVAQSPRYKIIEKRQSVAFWCNPISGHATLYWYQQILGQGPKLLIQFQNNGVVDDSQLPKDRFSAERLKGVDSTLKIQPAKLEDSAVYLCASSLAGRGYTDTQYFGPGTRLTVL.

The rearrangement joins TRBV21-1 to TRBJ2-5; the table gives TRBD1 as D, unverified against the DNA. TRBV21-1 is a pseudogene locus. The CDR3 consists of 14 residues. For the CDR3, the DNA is TGTGCCAGCAGCAAAGCGGACAGGGCCGAGACCCAGTACTTC. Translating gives CASSKADRAETQYF.

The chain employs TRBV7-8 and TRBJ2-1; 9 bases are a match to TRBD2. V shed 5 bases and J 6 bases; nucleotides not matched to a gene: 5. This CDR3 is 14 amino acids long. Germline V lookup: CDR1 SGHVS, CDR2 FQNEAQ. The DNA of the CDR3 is TGTGCCAGCAGCGAGGGACTAGCTTCCAATGAGCAGTTCTTC. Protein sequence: CASSEGLASNEQFF.